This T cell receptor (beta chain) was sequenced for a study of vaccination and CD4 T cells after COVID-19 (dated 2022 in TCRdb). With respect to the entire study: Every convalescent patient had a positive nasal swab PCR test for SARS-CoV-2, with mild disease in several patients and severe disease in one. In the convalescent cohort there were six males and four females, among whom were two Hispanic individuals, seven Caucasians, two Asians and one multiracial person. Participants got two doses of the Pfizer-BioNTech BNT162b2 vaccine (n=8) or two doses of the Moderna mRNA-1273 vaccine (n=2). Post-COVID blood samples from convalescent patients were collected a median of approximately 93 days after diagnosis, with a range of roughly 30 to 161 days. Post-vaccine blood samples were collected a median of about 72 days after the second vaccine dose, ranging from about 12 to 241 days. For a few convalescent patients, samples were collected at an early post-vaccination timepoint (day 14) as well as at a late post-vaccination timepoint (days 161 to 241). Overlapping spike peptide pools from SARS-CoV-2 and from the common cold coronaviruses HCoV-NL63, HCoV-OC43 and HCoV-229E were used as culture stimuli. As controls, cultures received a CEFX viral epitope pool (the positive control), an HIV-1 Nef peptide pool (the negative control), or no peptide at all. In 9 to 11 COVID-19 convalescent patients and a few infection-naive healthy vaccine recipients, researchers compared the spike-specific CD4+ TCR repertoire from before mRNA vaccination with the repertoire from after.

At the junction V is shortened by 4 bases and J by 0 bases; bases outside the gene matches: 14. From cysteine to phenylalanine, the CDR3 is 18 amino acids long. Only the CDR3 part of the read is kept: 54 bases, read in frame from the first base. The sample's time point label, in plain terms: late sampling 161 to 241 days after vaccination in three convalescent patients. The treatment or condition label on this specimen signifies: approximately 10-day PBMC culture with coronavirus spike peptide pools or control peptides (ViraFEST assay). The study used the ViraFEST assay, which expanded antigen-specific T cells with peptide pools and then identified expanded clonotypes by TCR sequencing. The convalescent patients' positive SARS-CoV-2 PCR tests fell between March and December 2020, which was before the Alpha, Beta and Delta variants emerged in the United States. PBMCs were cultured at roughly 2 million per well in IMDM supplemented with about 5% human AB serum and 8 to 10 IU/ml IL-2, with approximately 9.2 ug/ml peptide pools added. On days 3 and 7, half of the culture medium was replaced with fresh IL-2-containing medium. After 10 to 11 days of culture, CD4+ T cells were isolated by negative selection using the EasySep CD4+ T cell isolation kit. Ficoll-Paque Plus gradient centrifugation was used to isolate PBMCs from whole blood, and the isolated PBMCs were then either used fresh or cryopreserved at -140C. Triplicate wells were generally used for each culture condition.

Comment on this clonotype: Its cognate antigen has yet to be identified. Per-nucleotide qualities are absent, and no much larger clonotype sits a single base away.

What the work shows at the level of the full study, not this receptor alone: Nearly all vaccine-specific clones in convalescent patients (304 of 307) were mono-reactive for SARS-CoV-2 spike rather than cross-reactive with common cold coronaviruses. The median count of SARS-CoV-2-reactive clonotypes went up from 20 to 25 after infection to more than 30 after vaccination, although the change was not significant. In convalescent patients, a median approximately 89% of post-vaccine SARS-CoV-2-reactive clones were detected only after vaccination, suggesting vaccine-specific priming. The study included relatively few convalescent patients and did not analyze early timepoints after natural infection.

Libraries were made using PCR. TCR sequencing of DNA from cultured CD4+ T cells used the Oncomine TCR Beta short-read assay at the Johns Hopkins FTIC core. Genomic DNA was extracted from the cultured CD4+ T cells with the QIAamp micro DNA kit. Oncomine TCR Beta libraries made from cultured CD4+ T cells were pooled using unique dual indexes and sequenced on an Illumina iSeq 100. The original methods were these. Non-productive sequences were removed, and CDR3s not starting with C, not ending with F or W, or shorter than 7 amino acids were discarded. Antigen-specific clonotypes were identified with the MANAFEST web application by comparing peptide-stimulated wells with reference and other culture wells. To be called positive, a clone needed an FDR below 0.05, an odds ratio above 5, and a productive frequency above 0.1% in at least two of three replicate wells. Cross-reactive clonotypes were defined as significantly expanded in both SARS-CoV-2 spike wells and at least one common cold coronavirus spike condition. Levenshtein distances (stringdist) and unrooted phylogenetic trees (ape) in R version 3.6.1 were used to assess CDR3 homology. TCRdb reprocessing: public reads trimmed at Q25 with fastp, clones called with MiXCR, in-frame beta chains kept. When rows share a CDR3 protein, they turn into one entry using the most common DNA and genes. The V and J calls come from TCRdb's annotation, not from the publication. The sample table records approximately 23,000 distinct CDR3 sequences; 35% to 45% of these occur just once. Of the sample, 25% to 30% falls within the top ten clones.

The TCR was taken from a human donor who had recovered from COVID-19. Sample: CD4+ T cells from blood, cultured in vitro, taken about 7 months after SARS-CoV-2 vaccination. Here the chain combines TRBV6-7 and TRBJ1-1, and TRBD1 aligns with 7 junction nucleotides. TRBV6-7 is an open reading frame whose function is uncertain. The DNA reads TGTGCCAGCAGTTCCCGGTCAGGGGGGGCGTCTATGAACACTGAAGCTTTCTTT. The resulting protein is CASSSRSGGASMNTEAFF.